This T cell receptor (beta chain) was sequenced during a study of blood T cell repertoires in COVID-19. Study as a whole: COVID-19 samples collected from the United States, Italy and Spain covered acute and convalescent phases.

Researchers sorted participants into cohorts using their self-reported clinical history. Recovered participants had two consecutive negative NP/OP PCR tests, healthcare professional clearance, or symptom resolution. In the original workflow: Reference gene primers were amplified, and this amplification served to estimate nucleated cell counts. Assay: immunoSEQ multiplex PCR; the TCRdb copy retains only in-frame clones and omits some. V, J and clone size are those of that table, while D and trimming were read from the DNA. This sample has approximately 100,000 clones, with just over 85% found just once. Germline CDR1 is MDHEN and CDR2 is SYDVKM. The CDR3 runs to 15 residues. The J segment lost 8 bases and the V segment lost 6 bases, leaving 9 bases of the junction unmatched.

The sequence was obtained from a woman aged 45-59 years who had recovered from COVID-19. The material sequenced was PBMCs or T cells enriched from blood (not recorded which). This chain uses TRBV28 with TRBJ1-6, with 8 bases fitting TRBD1. CDR3 DNA sequence: TGTGCCAGCAGCCCGGTGGACAGGGACGATTCACCCCTCCACTTT. Protein sequence: CASSPVDRDDSPLHF.